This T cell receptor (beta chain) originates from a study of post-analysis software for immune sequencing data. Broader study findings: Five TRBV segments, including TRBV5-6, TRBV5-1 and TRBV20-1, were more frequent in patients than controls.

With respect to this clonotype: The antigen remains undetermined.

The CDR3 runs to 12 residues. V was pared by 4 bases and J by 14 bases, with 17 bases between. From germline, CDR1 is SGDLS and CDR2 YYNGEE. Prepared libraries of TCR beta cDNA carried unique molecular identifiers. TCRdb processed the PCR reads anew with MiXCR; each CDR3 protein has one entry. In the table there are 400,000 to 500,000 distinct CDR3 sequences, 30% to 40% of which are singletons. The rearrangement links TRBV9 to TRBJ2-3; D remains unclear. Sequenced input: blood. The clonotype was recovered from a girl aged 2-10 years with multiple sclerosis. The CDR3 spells CASSPRTAPGYF. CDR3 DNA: TGTGCCAGCAGCCCACGAACAGCCCCGGGGTATTTT.